Shown below are 16 T cell receptor beta chains from a single sample sequenced in a study of shared clonotypes between healthy human individuals. Profiled with immunoSEQ multiplex PCR; TCRdb holds only in-frame clones, not every one. The sample has some 1,600,000 clones, under 99% seen once. Sequenced: naive CD4+ T cells sorted from blood. Subset of the sample: CD45RA+ positively selected. All receptors come from a man aged 25-45 years in good health.

The chain combines TRBV2 with TRBJ2-1; TRBD1 agrees at 9 bases. V shed 6 bases and J 8 bases; nucleotides not matched to a gene: 11. Germline CDR1 and CDR2: SNHLY and FYNNEI. There are 15 residues in the CDR3. CDR3: CASSPRWTGAYEQFF. The CDR3 DNA reads as TGTGCCAGCAGCCCTAGGTGGACAGGGGCGTATGAGCAGTTCTTC.

This CDR3 reads CASSLGQGASYEQYF. CDR3 DNA sequence: TGTGCCAGCAGCTTAGGACAGGGGGCCAGCTACGAGCAGTACTTC. V usage is TRBV11-3 and J usage is TRBJ2-7; 10 positions agree with TRBD1. Trimming removed 1 base from V and 3 bases from J; junction bases left unmatched: 3. The CDR3 consists of 15 residues. CDR1 and CDR2 from the germline V gene are SGHNT and YENEEA.

This clone showed up just once. The rearrangement joins TRBV5-1 to TRBJ1-4, with D possibly TRBD1 on 5 matching bases. This CDR3 region has 15 residues. Trimming removed 2 bases at V and 6 bases at J, with 14 bases between. CDR1 and CDR2 (germline): SGHRS, YFSETQ. This CDR3 is CASSLSGGRDEKLFF. As DNA, the CDR3 is TGCGCCAGCAGCTTATCTGGGGGAAGGGATGAAAAACTGTTTTTT.

This clone showed up just once. The V call is TRBV18, the J call TRBJ2-1; TRBD1 might be the D (6 bases). The CDR3 is made up of 16 amino acids. The V end lost 6 bases, the J end lost 4 bases, and 19 bases lay between the germline ends. Germline V gives CDR1 KGHSH, CDR2 LQKENI. CDR3 nucleotide sequence: TGTGCCAGCTCGCCAACGGGACAAAGCTCGTACAATGAGCAGTTCTTC. Its translation is CASSPTGQSSYNEQFF.

The chain is built from TRBV18 and TRBJ1-2, with 8 nucleotides matching TRBD1. This CDR3 is 16 amino acids long. Looked up from germline, CDR1 is KGHSH and CDR2 is LQKENI. V gave up 3 bases and J gave up 7 bases; unmatched junction bases: 13. CDR3 nucleotides: TGTGCCAGCTCACCCGGACAGGGCCCGACTCTAAGTGGCTACACCTTC. It specifies CASSPGQGPTLSGYTF.

In regard to this clone: Other DNA sequences in the same sample also yield this CDR3. The chain employs TRBV5-1 and TRBJ2-3, with D hard to call. The V gene's germline CDR1 is SGHRS and CDR2 YFSETQ. The CDR3 loop spans 14 amino acids. V lost 1 base and J lost 1, with 7 bases in between. The CDR3 protein is CASSLSGRTDTQYF. The CDR3 DNA sequence: TGCGCCAGCAGCTTGTCCGGGCGCACAGATACGCAGTATTTT.

The J gene is TRBJ2-7, the V gene TRBV6-5; 7 positions agree with TRBD1. V lost 5 bases, J lost 5 bases, and 6 bases stayed unmatched. This CDR3 has 13 amino acids. Germline CDR1 is MNHEY and CDR2 is SVGAGI. This CDR3 is CASSPGGTDEQYF. DNA for the CDR3: TGTGCCAGCAGTCCAGGGGGAACGGACGAGCAGTACTTC.

V gene TRBV18 combines with J gene TRBJ2-5, with 7 bases identical to TRBD1. CDR1 and CDR2 from the germline V gene are KGHSH and LQKENI. This CDR3 is built from 14 residues. With V trimmed by 5 bases and J by 7 bases, 10 bases remained unmatched. CDR3 in DNA: TGTGCCAGCTCAAGTCAACAGGGGATAGGGACCCAGTACTTC. Protein: CASSSQQGIGTQYF.

This clone has a single count. J is TRBJ1-3 and V is TRBV7-6; 8 bases match TRBD1. The CDR3 loop spans 14 amino acids. V lost 5 bases, J lost 6 bases, and 6 bases stayed unmatched. Germline V lookup: CDR1 SGHVS, CDR2 FNYEAQ. DNA of the CDR3: TGTGCCAGCAGCCCGGGACAGGAGGAAAACACCATATATTTT. Its protein product is CASSPGQEENTIYF.

The chain combines TRBV15 with TRBJ2-2, with D perhaps TRBD2 (5 bases). This CDR3 has 15 residues. CDR1 LNHNV and CDR2 YYDKDF come from the germline V gene (reference sequence). V was shortened by 2 bases and J by 4 bases, with 11 bases between the two germline ends. In DNA, the CDR3 is TGTGCCACCAGCAGAAGGACTTCCTTCACCGGGGAGCTGTTTTTT. This encodes CATSRRTSFTGELFF.

This sequence joins TRBV4-2 and TRBJ2-7; no firm D call. The germline V gene encodes CDR1 LGHNA and CDR2 YNFKEQ. The V end lost 0 bases, the J end lost 3 bases, and 12 bases lay between the germline ends. This CDR3 comprises 15 residues. Here the CDR3 reads CASSQDSTPSYEQYF. The CDR3, as DNA: TGTGCCAGCAGCCAAGATTCCACCCCGAGCTACGAGCAGTACTTC.

This chain joins TRBV5-1 and TRBJ1-1; no clear D. The CDR3 consists of 16 residues. The V and J ends lost 4 bases and 1 base respectively, with 17 bases between them. Germline values: CDR1 SGHRS, CDR2 YFSETQ. CDR3 coding DNA: TGCGCCAGCAGCCCGGAGGACCGGACGGGGAACACTGAAGCTTTCTTT. Protein: CASSPEDRTGNTEAFF.

The rearrangement joins TRBV27 to TRBJ2-2, with 9 bases aligning to TRBD2. Germline CDR1 is MNHEY and CDR2 is SMNVEV (reference sequence). The CDR3 has 16 amino acids. V was pared by 5 bases and J by 5 bases, with 9 bases of the junction left unmatched. CDR3 in DNA: TGTGCCAGCAGTCCTATCGGCGGGAGGGGAACCGGGGAGCTGTTTTTT. It codes for CASSPIGGRGTGELFF.

This chain links TRBV7-8 with TRBJ2-5; 9 bases are a match to TRBD2. V lost 0 bases and J lost 4; bases outside the gene matches: 6. The CDR3 spans 16 residues. Germline CDR1 is SGHVS and CDR2 is FQNEAQ. The CDR3 nucleotides read TGTGCCAGCAGCTTAGCGGTAGCGGGAGTGGGAGAGACCCAGTACTTC. This gives the protein CASSLAVAGVGETQYF.

V and J are TRBV10-3 and TRBJ1-5, with TRBD1 matching 8 bases. Per germline, CDR1 ENHRY and CDR2 SYGVKD. Losses at the gene ends were 2 bases for V and 4 bases for J; bases not matched to a gene: 10. This CDR3 region has 17 residues. This CDR3 reads CAISEDSGQVWNQPQHF. DNA of the CDR3: TGTGCCATCAGTGAGGATTCGGGACAGGTTTGGAATCAGCCCCAGCATTTT.

The rearrangement uses TRBV2 and TRBJ2-1; TRBD2 agrees at 9 bases. Germline values: CDR1 SNHLY, CDR2 FYNNEI. The J segment lost 4 bases and the V segment lost 4 bases, leaving 2 bases of the junction unmatched. This CDR3 region has 14 residues. The DNA for the CDR3 is TGTGCCAGCAGTGCGACTAGCGGTTACAATGAGCAGTTCTTC. It translates to CASSATSGYNEQFF.